This T cell receptor (beta chain) was found in a study of spatial heterogeneity in lung cancer. General study findings and limits: Counts of expanded alpha and beta TCRs within tumors tracked the tumor nonsynonymous mutation count. Coverage estimated for tumor T cells reached about 7% for alpha chains and roughly 13% for beta chains.

Time point meaning: sample taken at primary tumor resection. TCRdb passed the 5' RACE reads through MiXCR, listing each CDR3 protein once. The sample shows fewer than 20,000 distinct CDR3 sequences, over 7% of them seen only once. By sample share, this clonotype is medium-sized. The antigen remains unidentified. V lost 2 bases to trimming and J lost 5 bases, with 6 bases between them. CDR1 MNHNS and CDR2 SASEGT come from the germline V gene. The length of the CDR3 is 13 residues. The origin of this receptor is a female donor with early-stage non-small cell lung cancer. The V call is TRBV6-1, the J call TRBJ2-2; no definite D call. The material sequenced was lung tumor tissue, taken at surgery. CDR3 bases: TGTGCCAGCAGTGAAATGGAAACCGGGGAGCTGTTTTTT. Protein: CASSEMETGELFF.